Listed below are T cell receptor beta chains from one sample, sequenced in a study of tumor and adjacent non-tumor tissue in lung cancer. TCRdb recomputed calls from the multiplex PCR reads with MiXCR, one row per CDR3 protein. The data show some 100,000 distinct CDR3 sequences, approximately 82% seen once. The sequencing input was lung tumor tissue. These receptors came from a woman aged 55-75 years with non-small cell lung cancer. Each CDR3 is given with its conserved first and last residue. A D gene is named only where the DNA matches it firmly. Some rows mark clone size as missing; the rest say once, few, many or name a class of expanded clone.

j_gene: TRBJ2-5
v_gene: TRBV11-2
abundance: .
d_gene: TRBD1
CDR3nt: TGTGCCAGCAGCTCGATAGGGATAGGGGGCCGGACCCAGTACTTC
CDR3aa: CASSSIGIGGRTQYF

j_gene: TRBJ1-5
v_gene: TRBV20-1
abundance: .
d_gene: .
CDR3nt: TGCAGTGCTAGGCATATAAAGGCGGAGAATCAGCCCCAACATTTT
CDR3aa: CSARHIKAENQPQHF

j_gene: TRBJ2-2
v_gene: TRBV12-3/TRBV12-4
abundance: many
d_gene: TRBD2
CDR3nt: TGTGCCAGCAGTCGACTAGCGGGGGACCCCGGGGAGCTGTTTTTT
CDR3aa: CASSRLAGDPGELFF

j_gene: TRBJ2-5
v_gene: TRBV20-1
abundance: .
d_gene: TRBD2
CDR3nt: TGCAGTGTTAGCGGGGCGGGGGACATAGAGGCCCAGTACTTC
CDR3aa: CSVSGAGDIEAQYF

j_gene: TRBJ2-7
v_gene: TRBV11-2
abundance: .
d_gene: .
CDR3nt: TGTGCCAGCAGCTTATTCGGCTCCGACCAGTACTTC
CDR3aa: CASSLFGSDQYF

j_gene: TRBJ1-1
v_gene: TRBV6-4
abundance: few
d_gene: .
CDR3nt: TGTGCCAGCAGTGTACAAGCGAACACTGAAGCTTTCTTT
CDR3aa: CASSVQANTEAFF

j_gene: TRBJ1-1
v_gene: TRBV11-3
abundance: .
d_gene: .
CDR3nt: TGTGCCAGCAACTTAGATTCAGGGAGAGGCATTGAAGCTTTCTTT
CDR3aa: CASNLDSGRGIEAFF

j_gene: TRBJ2-1
v_gene: TRBV28
abundance: .
d_gene: .
CDR3nt: TGTCTCAGCAGTTTGGGGAGCTTTAACTACAATGAGCAGTTCTTC
CDR3aa: CLSSLGSFNYNEQFF

j_gene: TRBJ2-1
v_gene: TRBV20-1
abundance: .
d_gene: .
CDR3nt: TGCAGTGCTACCAGAGAGGTAACAGGGACTCAGGAGCAGTTATTC
CDR3aa: CSATREVTGTQEQLF

j_gene: TRBJ1-1
v_gene: TRBV11-2
abundance: .
d_gene: .
CDR3nt: TGTGCCAGCAACTTATTCCCACGCGGGAACACTGAGGCTTTCTTT
CDR3aa: CASNLFPRGNTEAFF

j_gene: TRBJ1-2
v_gene: TRBV29-1
abundance: many
d_gene: .
CDR3nt: TGCAGCGTTATGAGTCGCAGTGAACTCTATGGCTACACCTTC
CDR3aa: CSVMSRSELYGYTF

j_gene: TRBJ2-3
v_gene: TRBV11-3
abundance: .
d_gene: .
CDR3nt: TGTGGCAGCAGACGTGACAGTGGGGATACGCAGTATTTT
CDR3aa: CGSRRDSGDTQYF

j_gene: TRBJ1-4
v_gene: TRBV6-2/TRBV6-3
abundance: .
d_gene: .
CDR3nt: TGTGCCAGCACTGGAGCAGACGCAACTAATGAAAAACTATTTTTT
CDR3aa: CASTGADATNEKLFF

j_gene: TRBJ2-7
v_gene: TRBV4-3
abundance: .
d_gene: .
CDR3nt: TGCGCTAGCGGCTATTACAACTCCTACAAGCAGTACTTC
CDR3aa: CASGYYNSYKQYF

j_gene: TRBJ1-1
v_gene: TRBV11-2
abundance: .
d_gene: TRBD1
CDR3nt: TGTGTCAGCAGCTTAGGCTCAGGGGGTAGGAACACTGAAGCTTTTTTT
CDR3aa: CVSSLGSGGRNTEAFF

j_gene: TRBJ2-1
v_gene: TRBV5-4
abundance: .
d_gene: TRBD2
CDR3nt: TGTGCCAGCAGCTCGGGGGGTTTGACGGCCCGTAACAATGAGCAGTTCTTC
CDR3aa: CASSSGGLTARNNEQFF

j_gene: TRBJ1-1
v_gene: TRBV11-3
abundance: .
d_gene: .
CDR3nt: TGTGCCGGCAGCTTAGATTCGGGGAGAGGCACTGAAGTTCTCTTT
CDR3aa: CAGSLDSGRGTEVLF

j_gene: TRBJ2-1
v_gene: TRBV6-5
abundance: few
d_gene: .
CDR3nt: TGTGCGAGCAGCCCCCCGCGGAGCTCCTACAATGTGCAGTTCTTC
CDR3aa: CASSPPRSSYNVQFF

j_gene: TRBJ2-2
v_gene: TRBV6-5
abundance: many
d_gene: .
CDR3nt: TGTGCCAGCAGTTACTCGGGCCTAGCCTCAAGTACCGGGGAGCTGTTTTTT
CDR3aa: CASSYSGLASSTGELFF

j_gene: TRBJ2-1
v_gene: TRBV11-3
abundance: .
d_gene: .
CDR3nt: TGTACCAGCAACTTAGTGTTGACTAACGGGAGCCACAATGAGCAGTTCTTC
CDR3aa: CTSNLVLTNGSHNEQFF

j_gene: TRBJ2-4
v_gene: TRBV20-1
abundance: .
d_gene: TRBD2
CDR3nt: TGCAGTGCTAGGGATAGGGTAGCGGGAGGAATGGTCATTCAGTACTTC
CDR3aa: CSARDRVAGGMVIQYF

j_gene: TRBJ1-6
v_gene: TRBV11-2
abundance: .
d_gene: .
CDR3nt: TGTGCAAGAAGCTTAGAAGCAAGTAATTCACCCCTCCATTTT
CDR3aa: CARSLEASNSPLHF

j_gene: TRBJ2-1
v_gene: TRBV6-5
abundance: once
d_gene: .
CDR3nt: TGTGTCAGCAGTTACCACCCCTCGGGGGAAGACGATGAGCAGTTCTTC
CDR3aa: CVSSYHPSGEDDEQFF

j_gene: TRBJ1-5
v_gene: TRBV6-6
abundance: many
d_gene: TRBD1
CDR3nt: TGTGCCAGCAGTGGTCCGGGACAGGGGAGTCAGCCCCAGCATTTT
CDR3aa: CASSGPGQGSQPQHF

j_gene: TRBJ1-2
v_gene: TRBV20-1
abundance: many
d_gene: .
CDR3nt: TGCAGTGCTAGAGTGCCCGTCGGTTATGGCTACACCTTC
CDR3aa: CSARVPVGYGYTF

j_gene: TRBJ2-2
v_gene: TRBV6-2/TRBV6-3
abundance: many
d_gene: .
CDR3nt: TGTGCCAGCAGTCCCTGGGCCGGGGAGCTGTTTTTT
CDR3aa: CASSPWAGELFF

j_gene: TRBJ2-5
v_gene: TRBV4-1
abundance: .
d_gene: .
CDR3nt: TGCGCCAGCAACCAAGATCGCGGTACAGTGGAGACCCGGTACTTC
CDR3aa: CASNQDRGTVETRYF

j_gene: TRBJ2-3
v_gene: TRBV11-2
abundance: .
d_gene: TRBD1
CDR3nt: TGTGCCAACAGATTACGACAGGGGGATACAGATACGCAGTTTTTT
CDR3aa: CANRLRQGDTDTQFF

j_gene: TRBJ2-1
v_gene: TRBV11-1
abundance: .
d_gene: TRBD2
CDR3nt: TGTGCCAGCAGCTTAGTGTACGGGGGGATCTTCTACAATGGGCAGTTCTTC
CDR3aa: CASSLVYGGIFYNGQFF

j_gene: TRBJ2-7
v_gene: TRBV5-1
abundance: .
d_gene: TRBD2
CDR3nt: TGCGCCAGCAGCCTACTGGACCCCTGGACTAGTAAGCAGTACTTC
CDR3aa: CASSLLDPWTSKQYF

j_gene: TRBJ2-2
v_gene: TRBV11-3
abundance: .
d_gene: .
CDR3nt: TGTGTCAGCAACTTAGTATCCGGGGGCGGCGGGGAGCCGTTTTTT
CDR3aa: CVSNLVSGGGGEPFF

j_gene: TRBJ2-3
v_gene: TRBV6-1
abundance: .
d_gene: TRBD1
CDR3nt: TGTACCAGCCTACGGGACAGGGGTACAGATGCGCAGTATTTT
CDR3aa: CTSLRDRGTDAQYF

j_gene: TRBJ2-1
v_gene: TRBV11-3
abundance: .
d_gene: TRBD2
CDR3nt: TGTGCCAGTAGCTTAGAGTTGACTAGCGGGAATGACAAAGAGCAGTTCTTC
CDR3aa: CASSLELTSGNDKEQFF

j_gene: TRBJ2-7
v_gene: TRBV20-1
abundance: .
d_gene: .
CDR3nt: TGCAGTGCTAGACACGGGGTTCACTATTCCTACAATGAGCAGTACTTC
CDR3aa: CSARHGVHYSYNEQYF

j_gene: TRBJ2-5
v_gene: TRBV12-3/TRBV12-4
abundance: .
d_gene: .
CDR3nt: TGTACCAGCACTCAAGGGGGACAAGAGACCCAGCACTTC
CDR3aa: CTSTQGGQETQHF

j_gene: TRBJ1-2
v_gene: TRBV20-1
abundance: .
d_gene: TRBD1
CDR3nt: TGCAGTGCTCATACCCGGACAGGGAGAAAAGGCTACACCTTC
CDR3aa: CSAHTRTGRKGYTF

j_gene: TRBJ2-4
v_gene: TRBV11-3
abundance: .
d_gene: .
CDR3nt: TGTGCCAGCAGGTTACAAGGCCAGGCTATTGGCCCCAAAAACATTCAGTACTTC
CDR3aa: CASRLQGQAIGPKNIQYF

j_gene: TRBJ2-7
v_gene: TRBV6-1
abundance: .
d_gene: TRBD2
CDR3nt: TGTGCCAGCAGGAATAAAGAGGGACTAGTGGTCCGCGAGCAGTACTTC
CDR3aa: CASRNKEGLVVREQYF

j_gene: TRBJ2-7
v_gene: TRBV6-6
abundance: .
d_gene: .
CDR3nt: TGTGCCAGCAGTTACTCATTCGAGCAGTACTTC
CDR3aa: CASSYSFEQYF

j_gene: TRBJ2-7
v_gene: TRBV20-1
abundance: many
d_gene: .
CDR3nt: TGCAGTGCTAGAAAGGGCCATACCTACGAGCAGTACTTC
CDR3aa: CSARKGHTYEQYF

j_gene: TRBJ2-3
v_gene: TRBV5-4
abundance: once
d_gene: TRBD2
CDR3nt: TGTGCCACCAACTTGAGTCGACTAGCGGGCACAGATACGCAGTATTTT
CDR3aa: CATNLSRLAGTDTQYF

j_gene: TRBJ1-4
v_gene: TRBV11-2
abundance: once
d_gene: .
CDR3nt: TGTGCTAGCGCTCCTGCGACAGTCTCAGGGAAACTGTTTTTT
CDR3aa: CASAPATVSGKLFF

j_gene: TRBJ2-6
v_gene: TRBV12-3/TRBV12-4
abundance: .
d_gene: .
CDR3nt: TGTGTCAGTGGGATAGGGCTCTTCTCTGTGGCCAACGTCCTGACTTTC
CDR3aa: CVSGIGLFSVANVLTF

j_gene: TRBJ2-3
v_gene: TRBV29-1
abundance: .
d_gene: TRBD1
CDR3nt: TGCAGCGTTGAGGAATGGGACAGGGGCTCAGATACGCAGTATTTT
CDR3aa: CSVEEWDRGSDTQYF

j_gene: TRBJ2-2
v_gene: TRBV6-1
abundance: .
d_gene: TRBD2
CDR3nt: TGTGTCATCCTCGGGGGGGTGAACACCGGGGAGCTGTTTTTT
CDR3aa: CVILGGVNTGELFF

j_gene: TRBJ2-2
v_gene: TRBV6-2/TRBV6-3
abundance: .
d_gene: .
CDR3nt: TGTGCCAGCAGTTACACCCAACAGAGGACCAAGACCGGGGAGCTTTTTTTT
CDR3aa: CASSYTQQRTKTGELFF

j_gene: TRBJ2-7
v_gene: TRBV28
abundance: few
d_gene: .
CDR3nt: TGTGCCACCCCAGGGGCTGTAAGGTACGAGCAGTACTTC
CDR3aa: CATPGAVRYEQYF

j_gene: TRBJ1-1
v_gene: TRBV29-1
abundance: .
d_gene: .
CDR3nt: TGCAGCGCGGACAGTTCCAAGAATACTGGAGCTTTCTTT
CDR3aa: CSADSSKNTGAFF

j_gene: TRBJ2-2
v_gene: TRBV12-3/TRBV12-4
abundance: .
d_gene: TRBD2
CDR3nt: TGTGCCAGCAGGGGCGGGGGGCCACACACCGGGGTGCTGTCTTTT
CDR3aa: CASRGGGPHTGVLSF